These T cell receptor beta chains were read from a single sample in a study of blood T cells in healthy people across ages. TCRdb ran MiXCR on the 5' RACE reads and lists one entry per CDR3 protein. There are about 290,000 distinct CDR3 sequences in the sample; 25% to 30% occur only once, and 25% to 35% lies in the top ten. Input material: blood. These receptors came from a woman aged 70 to 79 in good health. Both conserved end residues are part of each CDR3. D genes are given only for firm matches. Size is stated for part of the rows, as once, few or many counts, or as a class when the clone is expanded.

J,size,D,V,CDR3,DNA
TRBJ2-7,few,-,TRBV12-3/TRBV12-4,CASSRTAGPFYEQYF,TGTGCCAGCAGCCGTACCGCGGGACCCTTCTACGAGCAGTACTTC
TRBJ2-7,few,-,TRBV18,CASSSTAPPTSEQYF,TGTGCCAGCTCCTCGACAGCCCCTCCGACTTCCGAGCAGTACTTC
TRBJ2-1,few,-,TRBV20-1,CSAAHGVYNEQFF,TGCAGTGCTGCTCACGGGGTTTACAATGAGCAGTTCTTC
TRBJ1-1,few,-,TRBV7-9,CASSFGQGNTEAFF,TGTGCCAGCAGCTTCGGGCAGGGGAACACTGAAGCTTTCTTT
TRBJ2-7,-,TRBD1,TRBV6-1,CASGGQPSYEQYF,TGTGCCAGCGGGGGACAGCCCTCTTACGAGCAGTACTTC
TRBJ2-4,-,-,TRBV7-2,CASSLAGGENIQYF,TGTGCCAGCAGCTTAGCAGGGGGTGAAAACATTCAGTACTTC
TRBJ2-3,few,TRBD2,TRBV6-1,CASSRSGLAGGATDTQYF,TGTGCCAGCAGCAGGTCGGGACTAGCGGGAGGGGCGACAGATACGCAGTATTTT
TRBJ2-7,-,TRBD1,TRBV28,CASKNRGPTYEQYF,TGTGCCAGCAAAAACAGGGGACCGACCTACGAGCAGTACTTC
TRBJ1-1,-,TRBD1,TRBV5-1,CASSPTDRDTEAFF,TGCGCCAGCAGCCCCACAGACAGGGACACTGAAGCTTTCTTT
TRBJ1-1,-,-,TRBV6-6,CASCPRDTEAFF,TGTGCCAGCTGCCCGAGAGACACTGAAGCTTTCTTT
TRBJ2-5,few,-,TRBV4-1,CASSQDKAVQYF,TGCGCCAGCAGCCAAGATAAGGCTGTTCAGTACTTC
TRBJ2-7,few,TRBD1,TRBV20-1,CSARDGDRGLNEQYF,TGCAGTGCTAGAGACGGGGACAGGGGGCTTAACGAGCAGTACTTC
TRBJ2-1,few,TRBD2,TRBV4-2,CASSQEREGSKQFF,TGTGCCAGCAGCCAAGAGCGGGAGGGATCCAAGCAGTTCTTC
TRBJ2-7,-,TRBD2,TRBV9,CASSVGGSGTHYEQYF,TGTGCCAGCAGCGTAGGTGGTAGCGGGACCCACTACGAGCAGTACTTC
TRBJ1-1,-,TRBD1,TRBV27,CASSGQGKEAEAFF,TGTGCCAGCAGCGGACAGGGGAAGGAGGCTGAAGCTTTCTTT
TRBJ2-1,once,-,TRBV7-2,CASSLGNRHNEQFF,TGTGCCAGCAGCTTAGGGAATCGACACAATGAGCAGTTCTTC
TRBJ2-1,-,-,TRBV7-3,CASSLKGYGGNEQFF,TGTGCCAGCAGCTTAAAAGGATACGGGGGCAATGAGCAGTTCTTC
TRBJ2-5,-,-,TRBV11-2,CASLGLGKSLFF,TGTGCCAGCCTCGGTTTAGGTAAATCGCTGTTCTTC
TRBJ1-2,-,-,TRBV6-1,CASSPMGKDGYTF,TGTGCCAGCAGTCCGATGGGGAAGGATGGCTACACCTTC
TRBJ1-3,few,TRBD1,TRBV18,CASSPGTGNSGNTIYF,TGTGCCAGCTCACCTGGGACAGGGAACTCTGGAAACACCATATATTTT
TRBJ1-2,-,-,TRBV6-7,CASSYGSTYGYTF,TGTGCCAGCAGTTATGGCAGCACCTATGGCTACACCTTC
TRBJ2-5,once,TRBD2,TRBV4-3,CASSQVTDGLAGDQETQYF,TGCGCCAGCAGCCAAGTTACGGATGGACTAGCGGGGGACCAAGAGACCCAGTACTTC
TRBJ2-3,-,TRBD1,TRBV20-1,CSALPGQGTDTQYF,TGCAGTGCTCTACCGGGACAGGGCACAGATACGCAGTATTTT
TRBJ2-4,-,TRBD2,TRBV28,CASSPRLAKNIQYF,TGTGCCAGCAGTCCAAGACTAGCGAAAAACATTCAGTACTTC
TRBJ2-4,-,-,TRBV19,CASSQSVTKNIQYF,TGTGCCAGTAGTCAATCGGTAACCAAAAACATTCAGTACTTC
TRBJ2-7,few,-,TRBV7-2,CASSFRGGGLYEQYF,TGTGCCAGCAGCTTTAGGGGGGGAGGGCTGTACGAGCAGTACTTC
TRBJ1-6,-,-,TRBV12-3/TRBV12-4,CASSLTAGNSPLHF,TGTGCCAGCAGCCTGACCGCAGGGAATTCACCCCTCCACTTT
TRBJ1-2,-,-,TRBV6-1,CASRAIQGPNYGYTF,TGTGCCAGCAGGGCCATACAGGGCCCTAACTATGGCTACACCTTC
TRBJ2-5,-,-,TRBV12-3/TRBV12-4,CASSLDRRKQETQYF,TGTGCCAGCAGTTTAGATCGGCGGAAACAAGAGACCCAGTACTTC
TRBJ1-2,-,-,TRBV28,CATSAQNRVQGYTF,TGTGCCACCAGTGCTCAGAACAGGGTCCAAGGCTACACCTTC
TRBJ2-5,few,TRBD2,TRBV20-1,CSAPRGGETQYF,TGCAGTGCCCCACGGGGGGGAGAGACCCAGTACTTC
TRBJ1-4,few,-,TRBV2,CASRRGGRIDEKLFF,TGTGCCAGCAGACGGGGGGGGCGGATAGATGAAAAACTGTTTTTT
TRBJ2-3,-,TRBD2,TRBV27,CAGKLADTTDTQYF,TGTGCCGGAAAACTAGCGGACACCACAGATACGCAGTATTTT
TRBJ1-5,-,-,TRBV28,CASRPTGNQPQHF,TGTGCCAGCAGACCGACAGGCAATCAGCCCCAGCATTTT
TRBJ1-1,-,-,TRBV27,CASSFWGLNTEAFF,TGTGCCAGCAGTTTTTGGGGGCTGAACACTGAAGCTTTCTTT
TRBJ2-3,-,-,TRBV21-1,CASSKWPRDTQYF,TGTGCCAGCAGCAAGTGGCCCCGAGATACGCAGTATTTT
TRBJ1-1,-,-,TRBV5-1,CASSQNTGEAFF,TGCGCCAGCAGCCAAAATACAGGAGAAGCTTTCTTT
TRBJ1-4,few,-,TRBV20-1,CSARRRQGEKLFF,TGCAGTGCTAGAAGGAGGCAGGGAGAAAAACTGTTTTTT
TRBJ2-7,-,-,TRBV5-1,CASSSARGSYEQYF,TGCGCCAGCAGTTCCGCCAGGGGATCCTACGAGCAGTACTTC
TRBJ2-7,few,TRBD1,TRBV20-1,CSAQTGTALEQYF,TGCAGTGCCCAAACCGGGACAGCCCTCGAGCAGTACTTC
TRBJ2-1,-,-,TRBV10-3,CAISGVTNNEQFF,TGTGCCATCAGTGGGGTCACCAACAATGAGCAGTTCTTC
TRBJ1-5,-,TRBD1,TRBV5-1,CASSLVGQGPQHF,TGCGCCAGCAGCTTGGTAGGACAGGGGCCCCAGCATTTT
TRBJ2-7,-,TRBD1,TRBV29-1,CSVEDPDRESYEQYF,TGCAGCGTTGAAGATCCGGACAGGGAGTCCTACGAGCAGTACTTC
TRBJ2-6,-,-,TRBV6-1,CASKKARTGFGANVLTF,TGTGCCAGCAAGAAGGCCCGAACAGGGTTTGGGGCCAACGTCCTGACTTTC